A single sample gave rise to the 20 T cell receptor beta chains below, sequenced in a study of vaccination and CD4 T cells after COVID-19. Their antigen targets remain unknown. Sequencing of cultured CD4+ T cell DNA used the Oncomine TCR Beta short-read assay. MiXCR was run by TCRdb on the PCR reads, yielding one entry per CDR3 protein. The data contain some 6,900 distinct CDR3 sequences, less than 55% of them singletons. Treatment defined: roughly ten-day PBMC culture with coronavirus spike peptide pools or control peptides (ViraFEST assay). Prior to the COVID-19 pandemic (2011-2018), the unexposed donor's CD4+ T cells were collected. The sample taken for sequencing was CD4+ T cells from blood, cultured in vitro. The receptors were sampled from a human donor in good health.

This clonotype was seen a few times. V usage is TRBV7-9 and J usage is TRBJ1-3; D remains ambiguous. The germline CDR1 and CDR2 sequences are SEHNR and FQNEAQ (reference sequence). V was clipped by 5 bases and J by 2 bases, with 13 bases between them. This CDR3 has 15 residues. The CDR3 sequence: CASSPGRSTGNTIYF. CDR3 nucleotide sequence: TGTGCCAGCAGCCCCGGACGGAGCACTGGAAACACCATATATTTT.

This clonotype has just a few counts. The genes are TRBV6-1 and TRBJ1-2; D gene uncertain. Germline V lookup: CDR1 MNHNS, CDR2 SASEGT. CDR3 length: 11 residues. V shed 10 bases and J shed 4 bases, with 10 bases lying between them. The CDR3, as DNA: TGTGCCATCGGGAGTGGCTATGGCTACACCTTC. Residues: CAIGSGYGYTF.

CDR3 residues: CASSPPSTMNTEAFF. The CDR3 DNA follows: TGTGCCAGCAGCCCCCCTTCGACCATGAACACTGAAGCTTTCTTT. This chain joins TRBV7-7 and TRBJ1-1, with D hard to call. This CDR3 region has 15 residues. Per germline, CDR1 SSHAT and CDR2 FNYEAQ (reference sequence). V was clipped by 5 bases and J by 0 bases, with 13 bases between them. The full variable domain, with the rest looked up from reference TRBV7-7 and TRBJ1-1, is GAGVSQSPRYKVTKRGQDVTLRCDPISSHATLYWYQQALGQGPEFLTYFNYEAQPDKSGLPSDRFSAERPEGSISTLTIQRTEQRDSAMYRCASSPPSTMNTEAFFGQGTRLTVV.

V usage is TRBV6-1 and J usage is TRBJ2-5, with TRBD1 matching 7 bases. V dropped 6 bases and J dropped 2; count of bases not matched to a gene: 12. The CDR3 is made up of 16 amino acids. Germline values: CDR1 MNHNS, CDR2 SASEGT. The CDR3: CASSSWTGGSQETQYF. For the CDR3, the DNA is TGTGCCAGCAGCAGCTGGACAGGTGGGAGTCAAGAGACCCAGTACTTC.

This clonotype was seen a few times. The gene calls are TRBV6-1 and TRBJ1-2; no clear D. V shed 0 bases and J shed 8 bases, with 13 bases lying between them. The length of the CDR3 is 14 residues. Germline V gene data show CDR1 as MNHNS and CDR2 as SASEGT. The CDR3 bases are TGTGCCAGCAGTGAAGCGCGGAGGCAACGGGGCTACACCTTC. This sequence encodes CASSEARRQRGYTF.

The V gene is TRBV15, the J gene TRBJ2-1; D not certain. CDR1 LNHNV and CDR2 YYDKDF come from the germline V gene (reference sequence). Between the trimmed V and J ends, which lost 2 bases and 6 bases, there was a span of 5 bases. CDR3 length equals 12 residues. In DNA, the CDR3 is TGTGCCACCAGCAGACGAGGCAATGAGCAGTTCTTC. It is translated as CATSRRGNEQFF.

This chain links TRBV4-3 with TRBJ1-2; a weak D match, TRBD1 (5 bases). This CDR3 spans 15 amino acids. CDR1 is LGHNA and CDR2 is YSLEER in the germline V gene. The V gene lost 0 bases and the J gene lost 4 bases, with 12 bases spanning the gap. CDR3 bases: TGCGCCAGCAGCCAAGAATTAACAGGCTCCTATGGCTACACCTTC. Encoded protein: CASSQELTGSYGYTF.

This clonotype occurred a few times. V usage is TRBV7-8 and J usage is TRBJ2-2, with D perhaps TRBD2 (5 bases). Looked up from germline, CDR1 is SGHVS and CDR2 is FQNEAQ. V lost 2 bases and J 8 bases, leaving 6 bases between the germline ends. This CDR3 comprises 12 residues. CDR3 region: CASSLPGGELFF. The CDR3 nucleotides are TGTGCCAGCAGCTTACCGGGGGGGGAGCTGTTTTTT.

Here the CDR3 DNA reads TGTGCCAGTAGGGGCGGTGGACAAGAGACCCAGTACTTC. It specifies CASRGGGQETQYF. This rearrangement joins TRBV19 to TRBJ2-5; D ambiguous. CDR1 is LNHDA and CDR2 is SQIVND in the germline V gene (reference sequence). The CDR3 is 13 residues long. V lost 6 bases and J lost 2, with 10 bases in between.

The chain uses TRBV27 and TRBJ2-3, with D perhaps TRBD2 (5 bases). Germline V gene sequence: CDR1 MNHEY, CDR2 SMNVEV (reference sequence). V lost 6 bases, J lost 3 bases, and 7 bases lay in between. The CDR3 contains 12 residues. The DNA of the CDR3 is TGTGCCAGCAGCCGGGGAACAGATACGCAGTATTTT. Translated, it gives CASSRGTDTQYF.

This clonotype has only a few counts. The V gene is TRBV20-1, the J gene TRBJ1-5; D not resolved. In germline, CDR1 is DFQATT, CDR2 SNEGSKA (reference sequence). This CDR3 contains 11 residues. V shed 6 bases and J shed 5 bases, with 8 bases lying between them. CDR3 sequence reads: CSASEHQPQHF. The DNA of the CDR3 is TGCAGTGCGTCGGAACATCAGCCCCAGCATTTT.

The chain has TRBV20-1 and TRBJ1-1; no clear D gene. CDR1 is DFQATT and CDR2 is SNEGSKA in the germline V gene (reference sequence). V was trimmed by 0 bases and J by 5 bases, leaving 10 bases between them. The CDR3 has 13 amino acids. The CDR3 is CSARDSLGTEAFF. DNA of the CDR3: TGCAGTGCTAGAGATTCGCTGGGGACTGAAGCTTTCTTT.

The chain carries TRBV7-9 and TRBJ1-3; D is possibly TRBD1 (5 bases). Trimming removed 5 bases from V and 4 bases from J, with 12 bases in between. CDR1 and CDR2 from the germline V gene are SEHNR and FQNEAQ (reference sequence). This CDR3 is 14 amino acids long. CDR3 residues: CASSDSNRGNTIYF. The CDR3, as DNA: TGTGCCAGCAGCGACAGCAATCGGGGAAACACCATATATTTT.

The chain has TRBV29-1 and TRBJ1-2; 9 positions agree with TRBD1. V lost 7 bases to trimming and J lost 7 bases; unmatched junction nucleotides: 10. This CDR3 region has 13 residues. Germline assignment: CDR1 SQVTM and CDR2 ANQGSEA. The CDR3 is CSAVQGAGSGYTF. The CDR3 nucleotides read TGCAGCGCGGTACAGGGGGCAGGGAGTGGCTACACCTTC. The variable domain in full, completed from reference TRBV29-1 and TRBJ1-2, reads SAVISQKPSRDICQRGTSLTIQCQVDSQVTMMFWYRQQPGQSLTLIATANQGSEATYESGFVIDKFPISRPNLTFSTLTVSNMSPEDSSIYLCSAVQGAGSGYTFGSGTRLTVV.

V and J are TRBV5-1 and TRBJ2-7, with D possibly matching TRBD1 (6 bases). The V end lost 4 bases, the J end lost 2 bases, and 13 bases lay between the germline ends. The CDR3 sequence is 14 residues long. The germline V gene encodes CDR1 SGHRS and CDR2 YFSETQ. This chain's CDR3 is CASSIEDSTYEQYF. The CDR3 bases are TGCGCCAGCAGCATTGAGGACAGCACCTACGAGCAGTACTTC. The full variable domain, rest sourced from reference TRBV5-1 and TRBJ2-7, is KAGVTQTPRYLIKTRGQQVTLSCSPISGHRSVSWYQQTPGQGLQFLFEYFSETQRNKGNFPGRFSGRQFSNSRSEMNVSTLELGDSALYLCASSIEDSTYEQYFGPGTRLTVT.

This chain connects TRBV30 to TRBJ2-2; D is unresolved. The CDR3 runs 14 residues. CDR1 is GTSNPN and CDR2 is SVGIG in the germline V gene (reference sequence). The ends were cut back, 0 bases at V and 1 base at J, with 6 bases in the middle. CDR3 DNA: TGTGCCTGGAGTGTTCGGTGGAACACCGGGGAGCTGTTTTTT. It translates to CAWSVRWNTGELFF.

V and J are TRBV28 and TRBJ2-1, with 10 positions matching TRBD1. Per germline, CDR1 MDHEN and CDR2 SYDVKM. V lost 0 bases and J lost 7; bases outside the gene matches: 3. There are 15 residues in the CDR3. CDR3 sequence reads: CASSLWGQGKNEQFF. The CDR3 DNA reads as TGTGCCAGCAGTTTATGGGGACAGGGGAAGAATGAGCAGTTCTTC.

In nucleotides, the CDR3 is TGTGCCAGCAGTTACGGTGGGGCTGGGGCCAACGTCCTGACTTTC. Protein product: CASSYGGAGANVLTF. The rearrangement links TRBV6-2 or TRBV6-3 to TRBJ2-6; D gene uncertain. Germline assignment: CDR1 MNHEY and CDR2 SVGEGT. This CDR3 comprises 15 residues. The germline V and J ends were trimmed by 2 bases and 2 bases, with 7 bases remaining between them.

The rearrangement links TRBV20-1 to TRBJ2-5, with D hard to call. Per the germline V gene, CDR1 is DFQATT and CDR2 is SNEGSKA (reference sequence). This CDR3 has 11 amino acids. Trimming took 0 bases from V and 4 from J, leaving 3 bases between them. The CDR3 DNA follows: TGCAGTGCTAGAGATAGAGAGACCCAGTACTTC. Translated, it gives CSARDRETQYF.

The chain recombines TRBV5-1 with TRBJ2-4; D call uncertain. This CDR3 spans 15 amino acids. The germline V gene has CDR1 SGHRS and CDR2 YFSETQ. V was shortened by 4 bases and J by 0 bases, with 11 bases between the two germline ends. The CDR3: CASSDPQTAKNIQYF. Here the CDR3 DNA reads TGCGCCAGCAGCGACCCGCAGACAGCCAAAAACATTCAGTACTTC.